The 30 T cell receptor beta chains below all came from one sample that was sequenced in a study of human T cells and chemical hapten exposure. TCRdb called the RACE reads again in MiXCR, with one record for every CDR3 protein. Of about 110,000 distinct CDR3 sequences detected, under 40% appear once; the ten largest clones hold around 2.5%. As for time point: patch test 3, about 24 weeks after DPC sensitization. Treatment denoted: therapeutic diphenylcyclopropenone sensitization with weekly scalp DPC. The specimen comprised whole blood, sampled in connection with sensitization to the hapten diphenylcyclopropenone (DPC). The source of these receptors is a man aged 40-50 years with alopecia areata. Some clones in this sample may be carry-over from other donors' samples.

The chain links TRBV7-2 to TRBJ2-5; the match to TRBD2 covers 9 bases. There are 16 residues in the CDR3. From germline, CDR1 is SGHTA and CDR2 FQGNSA. Germline trimming cut 2 bases from V and 1 base from J; bases unmatched to any gene: 5. The CDR3 DNA sequence: TGTGCCAGCAGCTTAAGTTCTAGCGGGATCCAAGAGACCCAGTACTTC. Its translation is CASSLSSSGIQETQYF.

This chain connects TRBV3-1 to TRBJ2-7; 7 bases agree with TRBD2. The junction had 11 bases not matched to a gene; V was cut back by 0 bases and J by 0 bases. This CDR3 is built from 18 residues. Germline CDR1 reads LGHDT; CDR2 reads YNNKEL (reference sequence). The CDR3 DNA follows: TGTGCCAGCAGCCAAGATAGTTGGGGACTACCTAACTCCTACGAGCAGTACTTC. Translated: CASSQDSWGLPNSYEQYF.

The chain recombines TRBV6-5 with TRBJ1-6, with 8 bases that match TRBD1. The trim removed 7 bases at V and 0 bases at J, leaving 8 bases unmatched. This CDR3 has 17 residues. The germline V gene has CDR1 MNHEY and CDR2 SVGAGI. CDR3 bases: TGTGCCAGCACCCATAGGACAGGGTACTCCTATAATTCACCCCTCCACTTT. Translation gives CASTHRTGYSYNSPLHF.

The chain recombines TRBV4-3 with TRBJ1-3; D uncertain. This CDR3 contains 15 residues. Germline loops: CDR1 LGHNA, CDR2 YSLEER. Trimming removed 0 bases from V and 9 bases from J, with 15 bases in between. CDR3 amino acids: CASSQDRTVGLTIYF. In nucleotides, the CDR3 is TGCGCCAGCAGCCAAGATCGGACTGTTGGGCTCACCATATATTTT.

This rearrangement joins TRBV12-3 or TRBV12-4 to TRBJ1-6, with a possible D match to TRBD1 (5 bases). Between the trimmed V and J ends, which lost 4 bases and 9 bases, there was a span of 16 bases. The CDR3 is made up of 15 amino acids. The CDR3 here is CASSSPGARSSPLHF. CDR3 nucleotides: TGTGCCAGCAGTTCACCCGGGGCTAGGAGTTCACCCCTCCACTTT.

This chain links TRBV5-4 with TRBJ2-1; D unresolved. Germline values: CDR1 SGHNT, CDR2 YYREEE (reference sequence). The CDR3 extends over 14 amino acids. The V gene lost 3 bases and the J gene lost 8 bases, with 15 bases spanning the gap. The CDR3 DNA follows: TGTGCCAGCAGCTCAAAGGCTCTACTTGATGAGCAGTTCTTC. Translated, it gives CASSSKALLDEQFF.

The chain couples TRBV28 to TRBJ2-7, with 8 bases fitting TRBD1. J was trimmed by 7 bases and V by 6 bases; bases with no gene match: 14. CDR3 length equals 15 residues. From germline, CDR1 is MDHEN and CDR2 SYDVKM. Written as DNA, the CDR3 is TGTGCCAGCAGAACTGCCGGGACAGGTGCCTGGGAGCAGTACTTC. Protein: CASRTAGTGAWEQYF.

This clonotype was seen a few times. J is TRBJ2-7 and V is TRBV5-6; tentative D call: TRBD2 (6 bases). The CDR3 extends over 15 amino acids. V was cut by 3 bases and J by 4 bases, with 17 bases left in between. Germline lookup yields CDR1 SGHDT and CDR2 YYEEEE. The CDR3 is CASSSLVGGIYEQYF. The CDR3 nucleotides read TGTGCCAGCAGCTCCCTGGTGGGCGGGATATACGAGCAGTACTTC.

This rearrangement joins TRBV15 to TRBJ2-1; 16 bases fit TRBD2. The CDR3 length is 19 residues. In germline, CDR1 is LNHNV, CDR2 YYDKDF (reference sequence). V trimming: 1 base; J trimming: 6 bases; junction bases outside the gene matches: 9. The DNA of the CDR3 is TGTGCCACCAGCAGAGCCGGGACTAGCGGGAGGGTGAAGGGCAATGAGCAGTTCTTC. It yields the protein CATSRAGTSGRVKGNEQFF.

In regard to this clonotype: One junction end disagrees with the germline gene, perhaps due to a read error. The J gene is TRBJ2-7, the V gene TRBV28; TRBD2 matches at 9 bases. This CDR3 comprises 14 residues. From germline, CDR1 is MDHEN and CDR2 SYDVKM. CDR3 DNA sequence: TGTGCCAGCATGTTACTAGCGGGTTCCTTCGAGCAGTACTTC. Encoded protein: CASMLLAGSFEQYF.

The J gene is TRBJ2-3, the V gene TRBV7-3, with 11 bases fitting TRBD2. After removal of 5 bases from V and 4 bases from J, the junction contained 8 bases not matched to a gene. The germline gives CDR1 SGHTA, CDR2 FQGTGA. CDR3 length: 16 amino acids. As DNA, the CDR3 is TGTGCCAGCAGCCCCCGACTAGCGGGGAAAGCAGATACGCAGTATTTT. The encoded protein is CASSPRLAGKADTQYF.

This clonotype was detected a few times. The V call is TRBV7-2, the J call TRBJ2-6; D gene ambiguous. The CDR3 covers 15 residues. V was clipped by 6 bases and J by 0 bases, with 9 bases between them. Germline loops: CDR1 SGHTA, CDR2 FQGNSA. In DNA form, the CDR3 reads TGTGCCAGCAGAGGTCAGCCCTCTGGGGCCAACGTCCTGACTTTC. It is translated as CASRGQPSGANVLTF.

V gene TRBV21-1 combines with J gene TRBJ2-7. TRBV21-1 is recorded as a pseudogene. The CDR3 has 14 amino acids. CDR3 loop: CASSKEVGSYEQYV. The CDR3 DNA follows: TGTGCCAGCAGCAAAGAGGTAGGGTCCTACGAGCAGTACGTC.

The V and J genes are TRBV7-8 and TRBJ2-7, with D maybe TRBD2 (7 bases). Germline CDR1 SGHVS, CDR2 FQNEAQ. This CDR3 has 15 residues. V gave up 5 bases and J gave up 2 bases, with 16 bases separating them. CDR3 sequence: CASSLSGGAPYEQYV. The CDR3 region has the DNA TGTGCCAGCAGCCTGTCTGGGGGGGCCCCCTACGAGCAGTACGTC.

This chain joins TRBV10-3 and TRBJ2-7; 9 nucleotides align to TRBD2. Germline loops: CDR1 ENHRY, CDR2 SYGVKD. CDR3 length: 14 amino acids. The junction had 8 bases not matched to a gene; V was cut back by 4 bases and J by 7 bases. CDR3 amino acids: CAISGTSDPLEQYF. CDR3 DNA sequence: TGTGCCATCAGTGGGACTAGCGACCCTTTGGAGCAGTACTTC.

The sample holds a few counts of this clonotype. The chain employs TRBV27 and TRBJ2-3, with 13 bases that match TRBD2. V lost 7 bases to trimming and J lost 1 base; unmatched junction nucleotides: 8. This CDR3 has 17 residues. CDR1 and CDR2 (germline): MNHEY, SMNVEV (reference sequence). The CDR3 coding sequence is TGTGCCAGCAAACGAACTAGCGGGAGGGGTGGCACAGATACGCAGTATTTT. As protein: CASKRTSGRGGTDTQYF.

This chain joins TRBV11-2 and TRBJ2-3; no definite D call. This CDR3 contains 14 residues. Germline V gene sequence: CDR1 SGHAT, CDR2 FQNNGV. The V and J ends lost 2 bases and 2 bases respectively, with 8 bases between them. CDR3 sequence reads: CASSLIGDTDTQYF. The CDR3 nucleotides read TGTGCCAGCAGCTTAATCGGCGACACAGATACGCAGTATTTT.

This clonotype was seen a handful of times. The gene calls are TRBV6-1 and TRBJ2-3; D unclear. The V gene lost 7 bases and the J gene lost 8 bases, with 13 bases spanning the gap. The CDR3 sequence is 12 residues long. Germline V gene sequence: CDR1 MNHNS, CDR2 SASEGT. The CDR3 loop reads CASTDPWGTQYF. Here the CDR3 DNA reads TGTGCCAGCACGGACCCGTGGGGTACGCAGTATTTT.

This clonotype was seen just once. The genes are TRBV6-5 and TRBJ2-2, with 7 positions matching TRBD2. Germline CDR1 MNHEY, CDR2 SVGAGI. The CDR3 is 15 amino acids. V gave up 5 bases and J gave up 5 bases; unmatched junction bases: 8. The CDR3, as DNA: TGTGCCAGCAGTAGTGCGGGAGTCCAGACCGGGGAGCTGTTTTTT. Its translation is CASSSAGVQTGELFF.

This clonotype was picked up a small number of times. The V gene is TRBV20-1, the J gene TRBJ2-1, with TRBD2 matching 12 bases. J was trimmed by 9 bases and V by 3 bases; bases with no gene match: 6. Per the germline V gene, CDR1 is DFQATT and CDR2 is SNEGSKA (reference sequence). The CDR3 is made up of 14 amino acids. The CDR3 sequence is CSASRLAGVSEQFF. The CDR3 bases are TGCAGTGCTAGTCGACTAGCGGGAGTCAGTGAGCAGTTCTTC.

The rearrangement uses TRBV10-2 and TRBJ2-1; 12 positions match TRBD2. V was pared by 4 bases and J by 3 bases, with 10 bases of the junction left unmatched. The germline V gene has CDR1 WSHSY and CDR2 SAAADI. The CDR3 runs 18 residues. The CDR3 is CASSGLAGGPSNYNEQFF. In DNA, the CDR3 is TGCGCCAGCAGTGGGCTAGCGGGAGGGCCTTCGAACTACAATGAGCAGTTCTTC.

The chain employs TRBV29-1 and TRBJ2-3; 7 bases map to TRBD2. Trimming cost V 7 bases and J 3 bases; bases outside gene matches: 10. This CDR3 is 14 amino acids long. Germline CDR1 reads SQVTM; CDR2 reads ANQGSEA. The CDR3 is CSAILADRTDTQYF. In nucleotides, the CDR3 is TGCAGCGCAATCCTAGCGGACCGGACAGATACGCAGTATTTT.

This sequence joins TRBV7-2 and TRBJ2-3; TRBD2 aligns across 9 bases. The J segment lost 6 bases and the V segment lost 5 bases, leaving 12 bases of the junction unmatched. The CDR3 covers 16 residues. The germline V gene encodes CDR1 SGHTA and CDR2 FQGNSA. CDR3 sequence reads: CASSRPGLAVSDTQYF. The DNA of the CDR3 is TGTGCCAGCAGCCGACCGGGACTAGCAGTTTCGGATACGCAGTATTTT.

This chain uses TRBV29-1 with TRBJ1-2, with TRBD1 matching over 7 bases. Germline values: CDR1 SQVTM, CDR2 ANQGSEA. The CDR3 length is 13 residues. The trim removed 3 bases at V and 8 bases at J, leaving 9 bases unmatched. The CDR3 spells CSVELWDSNGYTF. The CDR3 DNA follows: TGCAGCGTTGAGTTATGGGACAGTAACGGCTACACCTTC.

The rearrangement joins TRBV20-1 to TRBJ2-2; D gene uncertain. V shed 0 bases and J shed 5 bases, with 4 bases lying between them. The CDR3 length is 12 residues. The germline CDR1 and CDR2 sequences are DFQATT and SNEGSKA (reference sequence). DNA of the CDR3: TGCAGTGCTAGAGACAGGACCGGGGAGCTGTTTTTT. It specifies CSARDRTGELFF.

This clonotype showed up just once. The J gene is TRBJ1-2, the V gene TRBV20-1; no reliable D call. The V and J ends lost 5 bases and 3 bases respectively, with 13 bases between them. In germline, CDR1 is DFQATT, CDR2 SNEGSKA (reference sequence). The CDR3 is 13 residues long. CDR3 nucleotide sequence: TGCAGTGCTGGGTCCCGTAACGACTATGGCTACACCTTC. This gives the protein CSAGSRNDYGYTF.

The CDR3 is CATSWGRGSPEQYV. CDR3 DNA sequence: TGTGCCACCAGTTGGGGCAGGGGGAGCCCTGAGCAGTACGTC. V is TRBV15 and J is TRBJ2-7; 7 bases fit TRBD1. The CDR3 length is 14 residues. After removal of 6 bases from V and 7 bases from J, the junction contained 12 bases not matched to a gene. Germline loops: CDR1 LNHNV, CDR2 YYDKDF (reference sequence).

The chain recombines TRBV5-1 with TRBJ1-1; D remains unclear. The ends were cut back, 2 bases at V and 4 bases at J, with 12 bases in the middle. The CDR3 is made up of 14 amino acids. CDR1 is SGHRS, CDR2 YFSETQ, per germline. The CDR3 spells CASSFTAEGTEAFF. In nucleotides, the CDR3 is TGCGCCAGCAGCTTCACGGCAGAGGGCACTGAAGCTTTCTTT.

For the CDR3, the DNA is TGTGCCAGCACTTTGGGGGCCGTTAGCACAGATACGCAGTATTTT. Protein product: CASTLGAVSTDTQYF. V is TRBV25-1 and J is TRBJ2-3; D is possibly TRBD1 (6 bases). Germline V gene sequence: CDR1 MGHDK, CDR2 SYGVNS. The CDR3 is made up of 15 amino acids. The V end lost 7 bases, the J end lost 0 bases, and 14 bases lay between the germline ends.

The genes are TRBV5-4 and TRBJ1-4; 9 bases fit TRBD1. Germline values: CDR1 SGHNT, CDR2 YYREEE (reference sequence). This CDR3 has 15 amino acids. Trimming at V came to 4 bases and at J to 5 bases, leaving 6 bases not matched to a gene. CDR3 sequence reads: CASSLTGGRNEKLFF. The CDR3 DNA follows: TGTGCCAGCAGCCTTACAGGGGGCCGGAATGAAAAACTGTTTTTT.